The next 9 T cell receptor beta chains were all read from a single sample in a study of blood T cell repertoires in COVID-19. Measured with immunoSEQ multiplex PCR; TCRdb has only the in-frame clones, and not every one. This sample has about 220,000 clones, with 60% to 85% found just once. The sequenced material came from peripheral blood. The receptors here all came from a woman aged 65 to 85 with acute or convalescent COVID-19.

The chain has TRBV30 and TRBJ1-2; 9 positions match TRBD1. The J segment lost 3 bases and the V segment lost 0 bases, leaving 5 bases of the junction unmatched. The germline gives CDR1 GTSNPN, CDR2 SVGIG (reference sequence). The CDR3 loop spans 15 amino acids. The CDR3 protein is CAWSVDRGTDYGYTF. CDR3 nucleotides: TGTGCCTGGAGTGTCGACAGGGGGACGGACTATGGCTACACCTTC.

This chain joins TRBV7-2 and TRBJ1-1, with TRBD1 identical over 11 bases. V shed 5 bases, J shed 0 bases, and the junction held 2 bases outside the gene matches. In germline, CDR1 is SGHTA, CDR2 FQGNSA. There are 15 residues in the CDR3. The CDR3 DNA follows: TGTGCCAGCAGCAGGACAGGGGGCGTGAACACTGAAGCTTTCTTT. This translates into CASSRTGGVNTEAFF.

The V gene is TRBV6-5, the J gene TRBJ1-2; TRBD1 aligns across 7 bases. V dropped 2 bases and J dropped 0; count of bases not matched to a gene: 0. The CDR3 length is 14 residues. Germline V lookup: CDR1 MNHEY, CDR2 SVGAGI. CDR3 nucleotide sequence: TGTGCCAGCAGTTACGGGACAGCTAACTATGGCTACACCTTC. This gives the protein CASSYGTANYGYTF.

The chain is built from TRBV4-1 and TRBJ2-2; 8 bases are shared with TRBD2. The CDR3 is made up of 19 amino acids. Germline loops: CDR1 MGHRA, CDR2 YSYEKL. V was pared by 3 bases and J by 3 bases, with 15 bases of the junction left unmatched. This CDR3 is CASSHARGLVYGDTGELFF. In DNA form, the CDR3 reads TGCGCCAGCAGCCACGCCCGGGGACTAGTCTATGGGGACACCGGGGAGCTGTTTTTT.

This rearrangement joins TRBV12-3 or TRBV12-4 to TRBJ2-2, with TRBD1 as a possible D gene (5 bases). V was clipped by 3 bases and J by 7 bases, with 9 bases between them. The CDR3 is 13 amino acids. As DNA, the CDR3 is TGTGCCAGCAGTTTCTCAGGGAACGGGGAGCTGTTTTTT. Translating it yields CASSFSGNGELFF.

The CDR3 nucleotides are TGTGCCAGCAGCCGTGGACAATTTGAAAAACTGTTTTTT. Its protein product is CASSRGQFEKLFF. The chain couples TRBV7-2 to TRBJ1-4, with a weak D call TRBD1 (5 bases). This CDR3 comprises 13 residues. Trimming removed 5 bases from V and 7 bases from J, with 11 bases in between. Germline values: CDR1 SGHTA, CDR2 FQGNSA.

The V gene is TRBV10-3, the J gene TRBJ1-2; D uncertain. Trimming took off 4 bases at V and 0 bases at J, with 15 bases between the two ends. There are 16 residues in the CDR3. Per the germline V gene, CDR1 is ENHRY and CDR2 is SYGVKD. CDR3 DNA: TGTGCCATCAGTGGTCCCGGTGGAGAAGCTAACTATGGCTACACCTTC. Residues: CAISGPGGEANYGYTF.

The J gene is TRBJ2-5, the V gene TRBV10-2; 7 positions match TRBD1. The germline gives CDR1 WSHSY, CDR2 SAAADI. The CDR3 totals 11 residues. Trimming removed 7 bases from V and 4 bases from J; junction bases left unmatched: 0. CDR3 nucleotide sequence: TGCGCCAGCACAGGGGGAGAGACCCAGTACTTC. Its protein product is CASTGGETQYF.

The chain employs TRBV18 and TRBJ2-3; TRBD2 is a possible D gene (6 bases). CDR1 and CDR2 from the germline V gene are KGHSH and LQKENI. Trimming cost V 8 bases and J 4 bases, with 37 bases left between them. The CDR3 runs to 21 residues. CDR3 amino acids: CASPLSGDYPTHFTPPDTQYF. CDR3 nucleotides: TGTGCCAGCCCGCTCTCGGGGGATTACCCAACCCACTTCACCCCCCCAGATACGCAGTATTTT. Full variable domain (outside the CDR3, taken from reference TRBV18 and TRBJ2-3): NAGVMQNPRHLVRRRGQEARLRCSPMKGHSHVYWYRQLPEEGLKFMVYLQKENIIDESGMPKERFSAEFPKEGPSILRIQQVVRGDSAAYFCASPLSGDYPTHFTPPDTQYFGPGTRLTVL.